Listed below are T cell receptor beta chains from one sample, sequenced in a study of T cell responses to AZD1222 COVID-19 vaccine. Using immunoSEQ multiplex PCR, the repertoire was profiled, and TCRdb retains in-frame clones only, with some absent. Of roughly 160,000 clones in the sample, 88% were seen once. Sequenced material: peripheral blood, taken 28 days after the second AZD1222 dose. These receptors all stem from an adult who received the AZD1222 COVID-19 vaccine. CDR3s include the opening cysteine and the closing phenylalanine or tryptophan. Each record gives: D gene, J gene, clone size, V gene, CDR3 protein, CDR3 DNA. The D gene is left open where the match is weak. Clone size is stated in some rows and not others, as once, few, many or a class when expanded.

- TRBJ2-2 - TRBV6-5 CASSYLPGAGELFF TGTGCCAGCAGTTACTTACCCGGGGCCGGGGAGCTGTTTTTT
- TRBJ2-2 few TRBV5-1 CASSLVSKPHRDTGELFF TGCGCCAGCAGCTTGGTATCGAAGCCTCACCGGGACACCGGGGAGCTGTTTTTT
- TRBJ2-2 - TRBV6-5 CASSYSILGSGELFF TGTGCCAGCAGTTACTCGATTCTCGGATCCGGGGAGCTGTTTTTT
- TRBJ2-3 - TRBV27 CASGGPPADTQYF TGTGCCAGTGGGGGGCCCCCAGCAGATACGCAGTATTTT
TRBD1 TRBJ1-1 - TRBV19 CASSLTGTGETEAFF TGTGCCAGTAGTCTGACCGGGACAGGGGAGACTGAAGCTTTCTTT
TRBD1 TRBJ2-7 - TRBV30 CAWNPGRDSQYF TGTGCCTGGAACCCAGGCCGGGACAGCCAGTACTTC
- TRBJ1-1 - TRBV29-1 CSVRQVTEAFF TGCAGCGTTCGACAGGTCACTGAAGCTTTCTTT
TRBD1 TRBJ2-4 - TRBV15 CATSLQGTLAKNIQYF TGTGCCACCAGCTTACAGGGGACCCTAGCCAAAAACATTCAGTACTTC
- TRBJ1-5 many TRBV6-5 CASRRTGESNQPQHF TGTGCCAGCAGAAGGACTGGGGAGTCCAATCAGCCCCAGCATTTT
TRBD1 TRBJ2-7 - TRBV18 CASSPTGGSEQYF TGTGCCAGCTCACCTACAGGGGGAAGCGAGCAGTACTTC
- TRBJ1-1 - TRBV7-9 CASSASDTEAFF TGTGCCAGCAGCGCCTCGGACACTGAAGCTTTCTTT
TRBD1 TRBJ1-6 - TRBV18 CASSPRDRDSPLHF TGTGCCAGCTCACCTCGCGACAGGGATTCACCCCTCCACTTT
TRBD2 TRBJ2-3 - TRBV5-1 CASTPGTSSDTQYF TGCGCCAGCACCCCAGGGACTAGCTCAGATACGCAGTATTTT
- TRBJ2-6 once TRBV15 CATSALVGSGANVLTF TGTGCCACCAGCGCGCTGGTGGGCTCTGGGGCCAACGTCCTGACTTTC
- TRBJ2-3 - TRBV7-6 CASSLALAGGTDTQYF TGTGCCAGCAGCTTAGCATTGGCAGGGGGCACAGATACGCAGTATTTT
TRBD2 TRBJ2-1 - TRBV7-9 CASSLVTGGAPDEQFF TGTGCCAGCAGCTTAGTAACCGGGGGGGCCCCGGATGAGCAGTTCTTC
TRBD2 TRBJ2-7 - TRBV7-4 CASSSREGGVDEQYF TGTGCCAGCAGCTCCCGGGAGGGAGGGGTTGACGAGCAGTACTTC
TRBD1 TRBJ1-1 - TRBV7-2 CASSFFGTVNTEAFF TGTGCCAGCAGCTTTTTTGGGACAGTGAACACTGAAGCTTTCTTT
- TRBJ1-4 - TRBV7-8 CASSLKGGGEKLFF TGTGCCAGCAGCTTAAAGGGGGGGGGTGAAAAACTGTTTTTT
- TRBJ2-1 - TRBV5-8 CASSAKGGRNEQFF TGTGCCAGCAGCGCGAAAGGGGGGCGCAATGAGCAGTTCTTC
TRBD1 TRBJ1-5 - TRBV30 CAWSVQGGEQPQHF TGTGCCTGGAGTGTACAGGGGGGCGAACAGCCCCAGCATTTT
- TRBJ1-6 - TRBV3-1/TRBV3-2 CASSPGAPGGSYNSPLHF TGTGCCAGCAGCCCAGGGGCTCCCGGAGGTTCCTATAATTCACCCCTCCACTTT
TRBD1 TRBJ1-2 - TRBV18 CASSPPGQGYGYTF TGTGCCAGCTCACCTCCGGGACAGGGCTATGGCTACACCTTC
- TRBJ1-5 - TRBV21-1 CASSKEGSNQPQHF TGTGCCAGCAGCAAAGAGGGGAGCAATCAGCCCCAGCATTTT
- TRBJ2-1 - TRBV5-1 CASSLIQGSSYNEQFF TGCGCCAGCAGCTTGATCCAGGGAAGCTCCTACAATGAGCAGTTCTTC
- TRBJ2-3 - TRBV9 CASSVVGRSTDTQYF TGTGCCAGCAGCGTGGTGGGGCGAAGCACAGATACGCAGTATTTT
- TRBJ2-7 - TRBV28 CASSEYTGSYEQYF TGTGCCAGCAGCGAATACACGGGATCCTACGAGCAGTACTTC
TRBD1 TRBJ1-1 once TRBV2 CASRGGQGRAAFF TGTGCCAGCAGAGGGGGACAGGGTCGGGCAGCTTTCTTT
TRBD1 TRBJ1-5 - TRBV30 CAWSLDRASQPQHF TGTGCCTGGAGCCTGGACAGGGCTAGTCAGCCCCAGCATTTT
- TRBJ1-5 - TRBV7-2 CASSLKTFSNQPQHF TGTGCCAGCAGCTTAAAGACCTTTAGCAATCAGCCCCAGCATTTT
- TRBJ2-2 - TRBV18 CASSPREVGNTGELFF TGTGCCAGCTCACCTAGGGAGGTCGGGAACACCGGGGAGCTGTTTTTT
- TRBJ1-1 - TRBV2 CASSGDTRAEAFF TGTGCCAGCAGTGGTGACACCAGGGCTGAAGCTTTCTTT
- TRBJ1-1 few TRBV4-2 CASSQRKGDTEAFF TGTGCCAGCAGCCAGCGAAAGGGAGACACTGAAGCTTTCTTT
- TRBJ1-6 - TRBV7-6 CASSLRSTYNSPLHF TGTGCCAGCAGCTTAAGGAGCACGTATAATTCACCCCTCCACTTT
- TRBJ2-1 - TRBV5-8 CASSSHWEQFF TGTGCCAGCAGCTCCCACTGGGAGCAGTTCTTC
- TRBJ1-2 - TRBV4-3 CASSAEWGKQGGYTF TGCGCCAGCAGCGCCGAGTGGGGTAAGCAGGGAGGCTACACCTTC
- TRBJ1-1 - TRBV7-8 CASSSALRGVDTEAFF TGTGCCAGCAGCTCGGCCCTGAGGGGTGTGGACACTGAAGCTTTCTTT
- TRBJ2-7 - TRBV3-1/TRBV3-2 CASSPAVAYEQYF TGTGCCAGCAGCCCGGCGGTGGCCTACGAGCAGTACTTC
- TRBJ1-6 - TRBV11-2 CASSLMGGLESPLHF TGTGCCAGCAGCTTGATGGGGGGGCTTGAATCACCCCTCCACTTT
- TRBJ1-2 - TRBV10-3 CATNPDFSNYGYTF TGTGCCACGAACCCAGACTTCTCTAACTATGGCTACACCTTC
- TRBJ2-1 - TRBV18 CASSDSSYNEQFF TGTGCCAGCTCAGACAGCTCCTACAATGAGCAGTTCTTC
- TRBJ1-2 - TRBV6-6 CASSYSNSGGGYTF TGTGCCAGCAGTTACTCGAACAGCGGTGGCGGCTACACCTTC
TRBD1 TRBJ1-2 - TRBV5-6 CASSLGTGLTPYTF TGTGCCAGCAGTCTAGGGACAGGACTTACCCCCTACACCTTC
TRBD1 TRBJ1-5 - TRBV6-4 CASSDGTGTRHF TGTGCCAGCAGCGACGGGACAGGCACGCGTCATTTT
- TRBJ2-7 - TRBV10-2 CASSATPTAIPYEQYF TGCGCCAGCAGCGCCACCCCGACAGCCATCCCCTACGAGCAGTACTTC
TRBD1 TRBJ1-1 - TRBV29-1 CSVEGLLGQKNTEAFF TGCAGCGTTGAAGGATTGTTGGGACAGAAGAACACTGAAGCTTTCTTT
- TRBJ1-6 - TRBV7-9 CASSSLLRGSPLHF TGTGCCAGCAGCTCTCTCTTGAGGGGGTCACCCCTCCACTTT
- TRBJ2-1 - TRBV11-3 CASSLVHVENEQFF TGTGCCAGCAGCTTAGTTCACGTGGAGAATGAGCAGTTCTTC
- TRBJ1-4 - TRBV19 CASSFRRGVNEKLFF TGTGCCAGTAGTTTTCGACGGGGGGTTAATGAAAAACTGTTTTTT
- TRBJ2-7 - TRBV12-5 CASGSRDLSYEQYF TGTGCTAGTGGGAGCCGGGACCTATCCTACGAGCAGTACTTC